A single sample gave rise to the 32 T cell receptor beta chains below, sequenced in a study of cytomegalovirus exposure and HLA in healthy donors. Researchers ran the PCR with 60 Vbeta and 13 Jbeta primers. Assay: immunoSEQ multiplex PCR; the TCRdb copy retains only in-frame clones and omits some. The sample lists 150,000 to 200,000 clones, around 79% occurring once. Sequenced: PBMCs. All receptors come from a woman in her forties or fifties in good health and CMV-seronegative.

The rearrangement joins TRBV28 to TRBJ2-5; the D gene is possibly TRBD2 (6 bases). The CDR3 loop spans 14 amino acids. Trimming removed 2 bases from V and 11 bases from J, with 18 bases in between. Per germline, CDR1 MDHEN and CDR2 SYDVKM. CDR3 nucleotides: TGTGCCAGCAGTTTAGGCTACAGAACGGGGGAGCAGTACTTC. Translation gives CASSLGYRTGEQYF. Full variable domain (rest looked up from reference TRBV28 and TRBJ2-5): DVKVTQSSRYLVKRTGEKVFLECVQDMDHENMFWYRQDPGLGLRLIYFSYDVKMKEKGDIPEGYSVSREKKERFSLILESASTNQTSMYLCASSLGYRTGEQYFGPGTRLLVL.

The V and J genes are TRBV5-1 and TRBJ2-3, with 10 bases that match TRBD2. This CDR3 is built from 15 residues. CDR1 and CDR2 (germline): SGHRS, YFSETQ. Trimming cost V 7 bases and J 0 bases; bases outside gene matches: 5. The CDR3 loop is CASRVTSGSTDTQYF. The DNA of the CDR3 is TGCGCCAGCCGCGTGACTAGCGGGAGCACAGATACGCAGTATTTT.

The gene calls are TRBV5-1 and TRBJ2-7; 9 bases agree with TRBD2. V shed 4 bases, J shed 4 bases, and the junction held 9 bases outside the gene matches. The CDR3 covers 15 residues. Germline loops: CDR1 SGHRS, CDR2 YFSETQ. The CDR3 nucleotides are TGCGCCAGCAGCCCGGGGGCTAGCGGGGATTACGAGCAGTACTTC. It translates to CASSPGASGDYEQYF.

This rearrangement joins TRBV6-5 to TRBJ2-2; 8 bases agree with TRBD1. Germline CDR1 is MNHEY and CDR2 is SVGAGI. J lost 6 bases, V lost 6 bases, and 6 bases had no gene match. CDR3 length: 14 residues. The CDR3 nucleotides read TGTGCCAGCAGAGCAGGGGGCAATGCCGGGGAGCTGTTTTTT. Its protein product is CASRAGGNAGELFF.

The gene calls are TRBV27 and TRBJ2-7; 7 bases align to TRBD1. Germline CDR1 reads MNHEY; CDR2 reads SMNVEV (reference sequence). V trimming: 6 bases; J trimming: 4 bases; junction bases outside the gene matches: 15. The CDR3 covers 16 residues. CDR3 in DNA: TGTGCCAGCAGCCAGAGGGACAGAAGCGGAATATACGAGCAGTACTTC. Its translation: CASSQRDRSGIYEQYF.

The CDR3 coding sequence is TGCGCCAGCAGCCAAGTAATTGGGGGGACTAGCGGCTTATACAATGAGCAGTTCTTC. Translating it yields CASSQVIGGTSGLYNEQFF. This sequence joins TRBV4-1 and TRBJ2-1, with 11 bases matching TRBD2. V shed 1 base, J shed 4 bases, and the junction held 12 bases outside the gene matches. CDR3 length: 19 residues. Germline values: CDR1 MGHRA, CDR2 YSYEKL.

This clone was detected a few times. The CDR3 here is CASSHPGGRQAFF. The CDR3 DNA reads TGTGCCAGCAGCCATCCAGGGGGCCGTCAGGCTTTCTTT. This chain links TRBV14 with TRBJ1-1; 8 bases align to TRBD1. The V segment lost 3 bases and the J segment 11 bases; nucleotides outside the gene matches: 8. Germline V gene data show CDR1 as SGHDN and CDR2 as FVKESK. The CDR3 loop spans 13 amino acids.

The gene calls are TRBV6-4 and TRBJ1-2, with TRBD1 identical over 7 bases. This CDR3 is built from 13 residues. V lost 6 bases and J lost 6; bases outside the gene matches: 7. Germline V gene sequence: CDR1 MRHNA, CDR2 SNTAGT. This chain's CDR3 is CASSGHQGDGYTF. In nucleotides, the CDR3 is TGTGCCAGCAGCGGCCACCAGGGGGATGGCTACACCTTC.

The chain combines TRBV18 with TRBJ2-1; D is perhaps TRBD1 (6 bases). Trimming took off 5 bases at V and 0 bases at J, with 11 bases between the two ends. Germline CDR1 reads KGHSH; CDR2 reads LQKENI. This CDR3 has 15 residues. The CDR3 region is CASSSLGGSYNEQFF. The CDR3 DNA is TGTGCCAGCTCATCCTTAGGGGGCTCCTACAATGAGCAGTTCTTC.

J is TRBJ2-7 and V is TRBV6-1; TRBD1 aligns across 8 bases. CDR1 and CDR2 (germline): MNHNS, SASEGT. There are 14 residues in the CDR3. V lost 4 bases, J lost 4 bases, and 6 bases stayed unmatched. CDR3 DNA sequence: TGTGCCAGCAGTGCTAACAGGGGGATGTACGAGCAGTACTTC. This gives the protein CASSANRGMYEQYF.

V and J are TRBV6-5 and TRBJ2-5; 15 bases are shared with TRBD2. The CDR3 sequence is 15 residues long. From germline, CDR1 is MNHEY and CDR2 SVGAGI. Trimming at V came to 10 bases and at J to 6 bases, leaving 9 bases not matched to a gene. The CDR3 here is CATRGLAGGQKTQYF. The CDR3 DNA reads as TGTGCCACCCGAGGACTAGCGGGGGGGCAGAAGACCCAGTACTTC.

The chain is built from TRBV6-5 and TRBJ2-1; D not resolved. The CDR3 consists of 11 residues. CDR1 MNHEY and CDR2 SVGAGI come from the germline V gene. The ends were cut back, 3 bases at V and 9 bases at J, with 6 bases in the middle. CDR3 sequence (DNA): TGTGCCAGCAGTTATCGGAGTGAGCAGTTCTTC. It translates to CASSYRSEQFF.

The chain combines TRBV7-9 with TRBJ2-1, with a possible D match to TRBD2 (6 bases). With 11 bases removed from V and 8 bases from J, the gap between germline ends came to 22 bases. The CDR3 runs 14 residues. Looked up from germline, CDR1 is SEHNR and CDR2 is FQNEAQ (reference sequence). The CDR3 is CAPGRARRRDEQFF. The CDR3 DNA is TGTGCCCCCGGTAGGGCCCGCCGGAGGGATGAGCAGTTCTTC.

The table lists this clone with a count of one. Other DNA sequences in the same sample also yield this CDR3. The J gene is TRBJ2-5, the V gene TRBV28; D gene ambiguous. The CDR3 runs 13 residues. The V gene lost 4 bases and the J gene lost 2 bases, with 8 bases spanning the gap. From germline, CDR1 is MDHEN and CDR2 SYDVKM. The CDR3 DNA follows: TGTGCCAGCAGTTCTCAGATTCAAGAGACCCAGTACTTC. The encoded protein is CASSSQIQETQYF.

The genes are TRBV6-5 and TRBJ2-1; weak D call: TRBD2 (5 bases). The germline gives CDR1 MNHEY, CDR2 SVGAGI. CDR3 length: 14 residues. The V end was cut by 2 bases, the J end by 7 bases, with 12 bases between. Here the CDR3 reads CASSYKTRGNEQFF. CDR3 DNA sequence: TGTGCCAGCAGTTACAAGACCCGAGGGAATGAGCAGTTCTTC.

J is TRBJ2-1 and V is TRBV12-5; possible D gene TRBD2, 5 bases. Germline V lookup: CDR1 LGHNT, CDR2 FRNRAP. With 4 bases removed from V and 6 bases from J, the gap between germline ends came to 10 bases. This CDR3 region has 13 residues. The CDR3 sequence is CASGSSGSNEQFF. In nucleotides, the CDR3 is TGTGCTAGTGGTTCCTCGGGGTCCAATGAGCAGTTCTTC.

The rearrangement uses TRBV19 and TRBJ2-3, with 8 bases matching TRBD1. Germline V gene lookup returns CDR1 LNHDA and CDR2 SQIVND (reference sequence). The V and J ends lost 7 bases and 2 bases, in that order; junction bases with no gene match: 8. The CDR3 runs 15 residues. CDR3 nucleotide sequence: TGTGCCAGTAAAACCGGGACAGGTGCCACAGATACGCAGTATTTT. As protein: CASKTGTGATDTQYF.

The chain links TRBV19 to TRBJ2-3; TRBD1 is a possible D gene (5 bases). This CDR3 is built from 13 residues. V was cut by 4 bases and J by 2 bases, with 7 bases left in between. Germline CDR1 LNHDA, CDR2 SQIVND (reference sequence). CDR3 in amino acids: CASSTGHTDTQYF. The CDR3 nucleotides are TGTGCCAGTAGTACAGGGCACACAGATACGCAGTATTTT. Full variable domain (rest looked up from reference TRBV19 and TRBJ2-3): DGGITQSPKYLFRKEGQNVTLSCEQNLNHDAMYWYRQDPGQGLRLIYYSQIVNDFQKGDIAEGYSVSREKKESFPLTVTSAQKNPTAFYLCASSTGHTDTQYFGPGTRLTVL.

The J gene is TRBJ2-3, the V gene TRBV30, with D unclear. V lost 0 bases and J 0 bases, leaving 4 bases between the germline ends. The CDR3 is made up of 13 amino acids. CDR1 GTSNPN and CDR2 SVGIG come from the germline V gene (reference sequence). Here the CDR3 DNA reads TGTGCCTGGAGTGTTTCTAGCACAGATACGCAGTATTTT. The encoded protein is CAWSVSSTDTQYF.

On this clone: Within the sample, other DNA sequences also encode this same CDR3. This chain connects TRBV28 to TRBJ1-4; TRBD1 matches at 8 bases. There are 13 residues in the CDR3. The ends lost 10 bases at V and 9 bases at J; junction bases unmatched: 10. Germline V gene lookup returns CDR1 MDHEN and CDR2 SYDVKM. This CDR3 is CATARQGTKKLFF. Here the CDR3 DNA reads TGTGCCACCGCAAGACAGGGGACGAAAAAACTGTTTTTT.

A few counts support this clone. CDR3 region: CASSRLDLGEQYF. CDR3 DNA: TGTGCCAGCAGTCGCCTAGATTTAGGCGAGCAGTACTTC. The genes are TRBV6-5 and TRBJ2-7; D not resolved. Trimming left V 5 bases short and J 6 bases short, with 14 bases between. Germline CDR1 and CDR2: MNHEY and SVGAGI. The length of the CDR3 is 13 residues.

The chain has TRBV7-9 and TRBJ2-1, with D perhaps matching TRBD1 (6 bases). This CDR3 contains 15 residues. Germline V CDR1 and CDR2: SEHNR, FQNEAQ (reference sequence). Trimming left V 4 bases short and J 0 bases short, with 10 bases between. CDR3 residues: CASSSTGSSYNEQFF. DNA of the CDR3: TGTGCCAGCAGCTCTACAGGGAGCTCCTACAATGAGCAGTTCTTC.

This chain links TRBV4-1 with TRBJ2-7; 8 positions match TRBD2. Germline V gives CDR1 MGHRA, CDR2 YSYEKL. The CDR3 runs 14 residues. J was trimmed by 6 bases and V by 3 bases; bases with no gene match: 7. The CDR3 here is CASSHQREWGEQYF. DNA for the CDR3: TGCGCCAGCAGCCACCAGCGGGAGTGGGGCGAGCAGTACTTC.

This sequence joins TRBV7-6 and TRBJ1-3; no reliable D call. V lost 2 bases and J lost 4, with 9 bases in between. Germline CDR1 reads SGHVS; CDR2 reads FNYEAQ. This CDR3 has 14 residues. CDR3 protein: CASSLSLEGNTIYF. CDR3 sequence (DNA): TGTGCCAGCAGCTTATCTTTAGAGGGAAACACCATATATTTT.

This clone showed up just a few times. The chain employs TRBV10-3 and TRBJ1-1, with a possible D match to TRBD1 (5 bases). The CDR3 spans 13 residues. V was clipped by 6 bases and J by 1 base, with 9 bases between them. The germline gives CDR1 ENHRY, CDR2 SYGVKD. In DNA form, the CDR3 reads TGTGCCATCAGGATACAGGAGAACACTGAAGCTTTCTTT. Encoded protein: CAIRIQENTEAFF.

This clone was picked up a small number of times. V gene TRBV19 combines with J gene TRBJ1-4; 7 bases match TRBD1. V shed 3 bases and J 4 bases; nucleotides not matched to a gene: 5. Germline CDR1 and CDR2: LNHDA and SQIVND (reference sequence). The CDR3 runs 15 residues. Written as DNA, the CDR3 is TGTGCCAGTAGTATCACGTCAGGGGGTAATGAAAAACTGTTTTTT. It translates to CASSITSGGNEKLFF.

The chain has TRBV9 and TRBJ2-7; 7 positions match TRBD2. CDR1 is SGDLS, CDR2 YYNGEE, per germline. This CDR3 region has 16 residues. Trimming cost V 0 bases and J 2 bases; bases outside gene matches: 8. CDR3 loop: CASSVDPGGSPYEQYF. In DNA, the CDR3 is TGTGCCAGCAGCGTAGACCCGGGAGGCTCCCCCTACGAGCAGTACTTC.

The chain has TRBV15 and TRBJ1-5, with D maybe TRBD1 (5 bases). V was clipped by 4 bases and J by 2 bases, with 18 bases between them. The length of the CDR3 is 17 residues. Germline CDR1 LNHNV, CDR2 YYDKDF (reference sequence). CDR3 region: CATSNRGGENGNQPQHF. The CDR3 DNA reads TGTGCCACCAGCAATCGGGGGGGGGAGAATGGCAATCAGCCCCAGCATTTT.

The CDR3 sequence: CASSLAPGGKNGYTF. CDR3 nucleotides: TGTGCCAGCAGCTTGGCCCCGGGGGGTAAAAATGGCTACACCTTC. This chain links TRBV5-6 with TRBJ1-2; a weak D match, TRBD1 (5 bases). Trimming cost V 0 bases and J 6 bases, with 15 bases left between them. Looked up from germline, CDR1 is SGHDT and CDR2 is YYEEEE. The CDR3 is made up of 15 amino acids.

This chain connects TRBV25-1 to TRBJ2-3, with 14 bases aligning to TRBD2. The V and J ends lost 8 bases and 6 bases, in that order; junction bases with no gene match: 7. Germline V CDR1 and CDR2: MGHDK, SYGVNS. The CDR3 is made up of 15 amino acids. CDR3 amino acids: CASGAGLAGADTQYF. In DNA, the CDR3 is TGTGCCAGCGGTGCGGGACTAGCGGGAGCTGATACGCAGTATTTT.

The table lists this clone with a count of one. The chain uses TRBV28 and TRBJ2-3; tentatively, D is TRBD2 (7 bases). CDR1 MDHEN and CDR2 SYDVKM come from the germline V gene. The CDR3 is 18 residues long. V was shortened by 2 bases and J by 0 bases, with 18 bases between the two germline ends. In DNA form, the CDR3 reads TGTGCCAGCAGTTTAGATTCTAGGGGGGGCCCTAGCACAGATACGCAGTATTTT. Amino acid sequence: CASSLDSRGGPSTDTQYF.

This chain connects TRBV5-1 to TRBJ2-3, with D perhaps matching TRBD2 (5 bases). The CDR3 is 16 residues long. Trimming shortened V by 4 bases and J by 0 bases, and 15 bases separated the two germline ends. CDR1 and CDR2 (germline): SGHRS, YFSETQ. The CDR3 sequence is CASSPRETTSTDTQYF. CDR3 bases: TGCGCCAGCAGCCCGAGGGAGACGACTAGCACAGATACGCAGTATTTT.